The clone carrying this T cell receptor (beta chain) was seen just once. Antigen: not known. The CDR3 extends over 16 amino acids. V gave up 0 bases and J gave up 4 bases, with 15 bases separating them. Germline V gives CDR1 MNHEY, CDR2 SMNVEV (reference sequence). The repertoire was sequenced with immunoSEQ multiplex PCR; TCRdb's copy has only in-frame clones and lacks some. Found here are some 150,000 clones, about 90% of them singletons; the top ten hold 5%. This specimen comes from a study of T cell responses to AZD1222 COVID-19 vaccine. Study-level findings and limits: Females made up more of the donors, who were largely white British, and clonal diversity may have come out too low.

Sequencing was performed on peripheral blood, taken on day 0 of AZD1222 vaccination. The rearrangement uses TRBV27 and TRBJ1-2; D possibly corresponds to TRBD1 (5 bases). This sequence originates from an adult in good health. In nucleotides, the CDR3 is TGTGCCAGCAGTTTATCCCATACTGGGAGGGGCTATGGCTACACCTTC. Protein sequence: CASSLSHTGRGYGYTF.